This paragraph reports one T cell receptor (beta chain). What it binds is not known. The PCR ran on 60 Vbeta and 13 Jbeta primers. The data were produced by immunoSEQ multiplex PCR, yet TCRdb's version contains in-frame clones alone and is incomplete. The sample records around 170,000 clones, roughly 80% being singletons. This sample stems from a study of cytomegalovirus exposure and HLA in healthy donors. Overall study findings and caveats: Association of 15,000 to 20,000 TCR beta sequences with HLA alleles was found at 0.05 false discovery rate in a later analysis. It was reported that TCR beta sequences correctly inferred the HLA-A and HLA-B alleles for most subjects.

The CDR3 runs 13 residues. Germline values: CDR1 SEHNR, CDR2 FQNEAQ (reference sequence). V was pared by 4 bases and J by 6 bases, with 12 bases between. V usage is TRBV7-9 and J usage is TRBJ1-2, with unresolved D. The sample comprised PBMCs. The source is a man aged 35-49 years in good health and CMV-seropositive. The CDR3 loop reads CASSYREEDGYTF. The DNA for the CDR3 is TGTGCCAGCAGCTACCGGGAGGAAGATGGCTACACCTTC.